Listed below are T cell receptor beta chains from one sample, sequenced in a study of blood T cells in healthy people across ages. TCRdb reanalysed the 5' RACE reads using MiXCR and keeps one entry per CDR3 protein. Of 760,000 or so distinct CDR3 sequences in the sample, 20% to 25% are singletons; the top ten hold 8% to 10%. Another study also made use of these data, one on T cells of mothers and their children.

The specimen was blood. The receptors here all came from a boy aged 5-17 years in good health. CDR3s include the opening cysteine and the closing phenylalanine or tryptophan. A D gene is named only where the DNA matches it firmly. Expanded clones are given a class, and other clones once, few, many or no size at all.

V gene	J gene	clone size	CDR3 length	D gene	CDR3 DNA	CDR3 protein
TRBV5-1	TRBJ1-1	few	13	.	TGCGCCAGCAGCTTGGACAGATTCACTGAAGCTTTCTTT	CASSLDRFTEAFF
TRBV24-1	TRBJ2-1	few	13	.	TGTGCCACCAGTGCCTCTGAGTACAATGAGCAGTTCTTC	CATSASEYNEQFF
TRBV29-1	TRBJ2-7	.	13	TRBD2	TGCAGCGTTGGAACTAGCGCCTCCTACGAGCAGTACTTC	CSVGTSASYEQYF
TRBV9	TRBJ2-5	few	15	.	TGTGCCAGCAGCGCGGGTGGCAGCTCCCAAGAGACCCAGTACTTC	CASSAGGSSQETQYF
TRBV14	TRBJ2-2	few	13	.	TGTGCCAGCAGCCGAGTGGACACCGGGGAGCTGTTTTTT	CASSRVDTGELFF
TRBV2	TRBJ2-4	.	13	TRBD1	TGTGCCAGCAGCGGGACAGGTGTGAACATTCAGTACTTC	CASSGTGVNIQYF
TRBV6-5	TRBJ2-7	few	10	.	TGTGCCAGCACCCGGCCGAGGGAGTACTTC	CASTRPREYF
TRBV5-5	TRBJ2-2	.	14	.	TGTGCCAGCAGCTGGGACGTAATGGGCGGGGAGCTGTTTTTT	CASSWDVMGGELFF
TRBV5-1	TRBJ2-5	many	15	TRBD2	TGCGCCAGCAGCTTGGCGGGAGGGCCCGAAGAGACCCAGTACTTC	CASSLAGGPEETQYF
TRBV7-8	TRBJ2-2	.	15	.	TGTGCCAGCAACAGGGCGATACCGCACACCGGGGAGCTGTTTTTT	CASNRAIPHTGELFF